The 8 T cell receptor beta chains listed next were all sequenced from one sample in a study of early T cells in non-severe SARS-CoV-2 infection (dated by TCRdb to the early 2020s). Libraries were constructed by 5' RACE. The instrument given in TCRdb is NextSeq 500. In-frame beta chains were kept once TCRdb had trimmed the public reads at Q25 with fastp and called clones with MiXCR. Every CDR3 protein is listed once, alongside the most common genes and DNA of its rows. Present in this sample are roughly 63,000 distinct CDR3 sequences, about 11% of which were seen just once. Roughly 1.2% of the sample goes to the ten largest clones. The specimen was whole blood, collected at baseline. The receptors were sampled from an adult who was a healthcare worker with PCR-confirmed SARS-CoV-2 infection or an uninfected control (not recorded which). The donor label of this sample is uncertain.

The chain couples TRBV7-2 to TRBJ1-4; D call uncertain. The CDR3 extends over 16 amino acids. Germline V gene data show CDR1 as SGHTA and CDR2 as FQGNSA. Deletions cut 4 bases from V and 0 bases from J, with 12 bases between. This CDR3 reads CASSSTKLATNEKLFF. In DNA, the CDR3 is TGTGCCAGCAGCTCCACGAAACTTGCAACTAATGAAAAACTGTTTTTT.

This clonotype was detected a few times. This chain links TRBV5-4 with TRBJ2-5, with a possible D match to TRBD2 (6 bases). V lost 4 bases and J lost 2, with 9 bases in between. Germline V gene sequence: CDR1 SGHNT, CDR2 YYREEE (reference sequence). The CDR3 has 13 amino acids. The CDR3 reads CASSPRGQETQYF. In DNA, the CDR3 is TGTGCCAGCAGCCCCCGGGGGCAAGAGACCCAGTACTTC. The full variable domain, rest sourced from reference TRBV5-4 and TRBJ2-5, is ETGVTQSPTHLIKTRGQQVTLRCSSQSGHNTVSWYQQALGQGPQFIFQYYREEENGRGNFPPRFSGLQFPNYSSELNVNALELDDSALYLCASSPRGQETQYFGPGTRLLVL.

This clonotype has just a few counts. The chain combines TRBV11-2 with TRBJ1-2; no clear D. The germline gives CDR1 SGHAT, CDR2 FQNNGV. This CDR3 is built from 14 residues. Trimming pared 3 bases from V and 0 bases from J, leaving 8 bases between. DNA for the CDR3: TGTGCCAGCAGCTTTAAAACAGCTAACTATGGCTACACCTTC. Its protein is CASSFKTANYGYTF. Together with reference TRBV11-2 and TRBJ1-2, the CDR3 gives the full variable domain: EAGVAQSPRYKIIEKRQSVAFWCNPISGHATLYWYQQILGQGPKLLIQFQNNGVVDDSQLPKDRFSAERLKGVDSTLKIQPAKLEDSAVYLCASSFKTANYGYTFGSGTRLTVV.

This chain joins TRBV12-3 or TRBV12-4 and TRBJ1-1; possible D gene TRBD1, 5 bases. V gave up 2 bases and J gave up 2 bases, with 9 bases separating them. This CDR3 has 14 amino acids. CDR3 sequence reads: CASSLQGRNTEAFF. DNA of the CDR3: TGTGCCAGCAGTTTACAGGGAAGAAACACTGAAGCTTTCTTT.

The sample holds many counts of this clonotype. The chain combines TRBV27 with TRBJ2-5; TRBD1 aligns across 8 bases. The J segment lost 3 bases and the V segment lost 4 bases, leaving 1 base of the junction unmatched. This CDR3 comprises 13 residues. Germline V gives CDR1 MNHEY, CDR2 SMNVEV (reference sequence). CDR3 residues: CASSSGQEETQYF. For the CDR3, the DNA is TGTGCCAGCAGTTCGGGACAGGAAGAGACCCAGTACTTC.

The gene calls are TRBV6-4 and TRBJ2-2, with D possibly called TRBD1 or TRBD2 (5 bases each). The V gene's germline CDR1 is MRHNA and CDR2 SNTAGT. The CDR3 covers 15 residues. V shed 5 bases and J shed 3 bases, with 13 bases lying between them. In nucleotides, the CDR3 is TGTGCCAGCAGTCCGTATGGGACGGACACCGGGGAGCTGTTTTTT. It codes for CASSPYGTDTGELFF.

This clonotype was counted only a few times. The V gene is TRBV28, the J gene TRBJ2-5; 9 nucleotides line up with TRBD2. Trimming took 4 bases from V and 4 from J; bases not matched to a gene: 13. Germline values: CDR1 MDHEN, CDR2 SYDVKM. This CDR3 contains 17 residues. Written as DNA, the CDR3 is TGTGCCAGCAGTTCGAAAATTACGGGACTAGCCGGAGAGACCCAGTACTTC. Its protein product is CASSSKITGLAGETQYF.

This clonotype appeared a few times. The genes are TRBV11-3 and TRBJ2-3, with D uncertain. V was pared by 1 base and J by 2 bases, with 13 bases between. CDR3 length: 16 residues. Germline V lookup: CDR1 SGHNT, CDR2 YENEEA. CDR3 in DNA: TGTGCCAGCAGCTTAGGCGGAGCAGACCACACAGATACGCAGTATTTT. Its protein product is CASSLGGADHTDTQYF.